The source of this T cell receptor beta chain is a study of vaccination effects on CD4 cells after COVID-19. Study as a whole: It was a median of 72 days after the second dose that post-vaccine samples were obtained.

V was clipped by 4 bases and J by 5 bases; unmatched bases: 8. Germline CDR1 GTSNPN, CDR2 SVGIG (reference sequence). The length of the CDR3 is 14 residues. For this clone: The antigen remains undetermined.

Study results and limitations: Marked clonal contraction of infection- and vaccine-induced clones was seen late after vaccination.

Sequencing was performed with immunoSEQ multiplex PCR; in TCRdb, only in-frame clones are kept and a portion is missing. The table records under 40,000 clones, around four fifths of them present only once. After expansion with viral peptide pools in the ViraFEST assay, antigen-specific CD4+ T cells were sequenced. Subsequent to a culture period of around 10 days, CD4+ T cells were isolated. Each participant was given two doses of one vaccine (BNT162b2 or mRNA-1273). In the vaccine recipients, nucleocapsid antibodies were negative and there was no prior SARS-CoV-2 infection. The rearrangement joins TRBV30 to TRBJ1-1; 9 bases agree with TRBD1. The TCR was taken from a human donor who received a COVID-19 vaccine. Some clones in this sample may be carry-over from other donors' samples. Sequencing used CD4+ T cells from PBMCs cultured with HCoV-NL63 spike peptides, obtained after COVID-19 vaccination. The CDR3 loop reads CAWIRDRVGTEAFF. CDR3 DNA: TGTGCCTGGATCCGGGACAGGGTAGGGACTGAAGCTTTCTTT.